The clone carrying this TCR beta chain was detected only a few times. Its specificity is unknown. Genomic DNA was employed as the template in profiling TCR beta VDJ and CDR3. TCRdb re-derived calls from the reads in MiXCR, one entry per CDR3 protein. The sample consists of around 180,000 distinct CDR3 sequences, roughly 50% of them appearing once. CD8+CD57+ cell expansion had been shown by flow cytometry in patients chosen for sequencing. Acquired aplastic anemia of severe grade affected all patients. This sample stems from a study of CD8+CD57+ T cells in acquired aplastic anemia. Whole-study context: 3.2 ug was the average amount of DNA from sorted CD4+ and CD8+ cells.

There are 15 residues in the CDR3. V shed 3 bases and J shed 2 bases, with 13 bases lying between them. The germline V gene encodes CDR1 KGHSH and CDR2 LQKENI. Study findings and constraints: Patients and controls were not found to differ significantly in CD8+ Simpson's diversity. Found in both controls and patients were around 30 CD8+ CDR3 sequences.

The sequenced sample was sorted CD4+, CD8+, or CD8+CD57+ T cells (not recorded which) from PBMCs. This receptor was identified in a human donor with aplastic anemia. The V call is TRBV18, the J call TRBJ1-2; D perhaps matches TRBD1 (6 bases). CDR3 bases: TGTGCCAGCTCACCGACCATCGGACAGAACTATGGCTACACCTTC. Its protein product is CASSPTIGQNYGYTF.